This T cell receptor beta chain was sequenced during a study of molecular identifiers for immune sequencing clone quantification. Previously described methods and listed TCR primers produced bulk TCR libraries. TCRdb passed the PCR reads through MiXCR, listing each CDR3 protein once. Of approximately 630,000 distinct CDR3 sequences in the sample, about 25% were seen once. Details on this clonotype: Its antigen is unidentified.

Findings and caveats of the study: Sharing of a barcode by identical TCR molecules could cause highly expanded clone sizes to be underestimated. Whereas naive cells kept under 1% of molecules in clones above 20 RNA copies, such clones held over 97% in effectors.

Trimming removed 5 bases from V and 3 bases from J; junction bases left unmatched: 13. This CDR3 spans 16 amino acids. Germline-derived CDR1 and CDR2 are MGHRA and YSYEKL. Sequencing libraries of naive CD8 cells derived from around 20,000 to 1,000,000 sorted cells with 10%, 30% or 50% RNA. The source is a human donor in good health. Some libraries in this study had Jurkat cell RNA spiked in. The source material was naive CD8+ T cells from blood, with Jurkat cell RNA spiked in. Noted subset: FACS-sorted CD8+CD4-CCR7+CD45RA+ naive T cells. This chain links TRBV4-1 with TRBJ2-7, with TRBD2 identical over 7 bases. The CDR3: CASSTFSGLKDYEQYF. CDR3 in DNA: TGCGCCAGCAGCACGTTTAGCGGGTTGAAGGACTACGAGCAGTACTTC.